Sequencing of this T cell receptor beta chain was carried out in a study of blood T cell repertoires in COVID-19. Study details: COVID-19 samples from acute and convalescent phases originated in the United States, Italy and Spain. The analysed material was cDNA or gDNA that came from T cells, B-cell-depleted T cells, or PBMCs.

This CDR3 spans 13 amino acids. The V end lost 3 bases, the J end lost 7 bases, and 10 bases lay between the germline ends. Per germline, CDR1 WSHSY and CDR2 SAAADI. Original methodology: Quantification of nucleated cells was approximated via reference gene primer amplification. The protocol was immunoSEQ multiplex PCR, while the TCRdb copy is restricted to in-frame clones and leaves out a portion. V, J and clone size are those of that table, while D and trimming were read from the DNA. The sample has 150,000 or so clones; 78% are singletons. The sample comprised peripheral blood. The chain is built from TRBV10-2 and TRBJ1-5, with D possibly being TRBD1 (6 bases). The receptor was derived from an elderly man with acute or convalescent COVID-19. CDR3 nucleotide sequence: TGCGCCAGCAGTGACAGGGGTAGGCAGCCCCAGCATTTT. Protein: CASSDRGRQPQHF.